Detailed here is one TCR beta chain. The antigen remains undetermined. This sample is drawn from a study of cytomegalovirus exposure and HLA in healthy donors. The study's findings and limits: A later analysis reportedly identified an Asian-associated ancestry cluster as carrying fewer N-insertions than the roughly 700-donor mean. Rare TCR sequences dominated, though some public TCRs recurred in many donors.

PCR employed 60 Vbeta and 13 Jbeta primers. Using immunoSEQ multiplex PCR, the repertoire was profiled, and TCRdb retains in-frame clones only, with some absent. Among under 130,000 clones listed, more than 75% were seen once. Germline V CDR1 and CDR2: WNHNN, SYGVQD (reference sequence). CDR3 size: 13 residues. Trimming at V came to 6 bases and at J to 5 bases, leaving 5 bases not matched to a gene. The chain uses TRBV10-1 and TRBJ1-1; 8 bases are shared with TRBD1. Sequencing input: PBMCs. The sequence derives from a woman aged 18-29 years in good health and CMV-seropositive. In DNA, the CDR3 is TGCGCCAGCAGGGGGACAGGTAATACTGAAGCTTTCTTT. Amino acids: CASRGTGNTEAFF.